The rows below give T cell receptor beta chains drawn from one sample of a study of identical twins. TCRdb called the 5' RACE reads again in MiXCR, with one record for every CDR3 protein. The sample gives 1.5 million to 2 million distinct CDR3 sequences, about 30% of which show up once; 0.25% to 0.3% is in the top ten. The sample taken for sequencing was cord blood. The receptor source for this set is a newborn girl in good health. Each CDR3 is given with its conserved first and last residue. Fields, in order: J gene, clone size, V gene, D gene, CDR3 protein, CDR3 DNA. D genes are given only for firm matches. Rows may omit the clone size; those that give it use once, few, many or a size class.

TRBJ1-6	few	TRBV5-6	.	CASSLSVDSPLHF	TGTGCCAGCAGCTTGTCGGTGGATTCACCCCTCCACTTT
TRBJ1-1	.	TRBV2	.	CASSGGGNEAFF	TGTGCCAGCAGTGGGGGCGGGAATGAAGCTTTCTTT
TRBJ1-4	.	TRBV7-8	TRBD1	CASSRQGAGEKLFF	TGTGCCAGCAGCCGACAGGGGGCTGGTGAAAAACTGTTTTTT
TRBJ2-3	.	TRBV6-1	TRBD2	CASSGASGGPRSDTQYF	TGTGCCAGCAGTGGCGCTAGCGGGGGCCCGAGATCAGATACGCAGTATTTT
TRBJ2-4	many	TRBV5-1	.	CASSLVPGMNIQYF	TGCGCCAGCAGCTTGGTGCCGGGGATGAACATTCAGTACTTC
TRBJ1-1	.	TRBV18	.	CASSPNGLHTEAFF	TGTGCCAGCTCACCGAATGGACTACACACTGAAGCTTTCTTT
TRBJ1-4	many	TRBV10-3	.	CATKTGEKLFF	TGTGCCACGAAGACGGGGGAAAAACTGTTTTTT
TRBJ2-7	few	TRBV20-1	TRBD2	CSATRTSDTYEQYF	TGCAGTGCCACCCGGACTAGCGACACCTACGAGCAGTACTTC
TRBJ2-3	.	TRBV5-1	.	CASSTGLFTDTQYF	TGCGCCAGCAGCACGGGACTCTTCACAGATACGCAGTATTTT
TRBJ2-5	few	TRBV5-1	.	CASSSGQQPQETQYF	TGCGCCAGCAGCTCAGGACAGCAACCTCAAGAGACCCAGTACTTC
TRBJ1-2	.	TRBV5-1	TRBD1	CASSFSGGASGYGYTF	TGCGCCAGCAGCTTTTCAGGGGGCGCTTCGGGCTATGGCTACACCTTC
TRBJ2-1	.	TRBV12-3/TRBV12-4	TRBD2	CASSFGTSFLGQFF	TGTGCCAGCAGTTTTGGGACTAGTTTTCTTGGGCAGTTCTTC
TRBJ1-5	.	TRBV20-1	TRBD1	CSARDREYSNQPQHF	TGCAGTGCTAGGGACAGGGAATATAGCAATCAGCCCCAGCATTTT
TRBJ2-3	many	TRBV5-1	.	CASSLRGDRDTQYF	TGCGCCAGCAGCTTGAGGGGGGATAGAGATACGCAGTATTTT
TRBJ1-2	few	TRBV29-1	.	CSVAVGTFNYGYTF	TGCAGCGTTGCCGTCGGAACCTTTAACTATGGCTACACCTTC
TRBJ1-3	.	TRBV3-1	.	CASSLTMGDWGNTIYF	TGTGCCAGCAGCCTTACCATGGGGGATTGGGGAAACACCATATATTTT
TRBJ2-3	.	TRBV20-1	TRBD2	CSAKRGLAFPSFLDTQYF	TGCAGTGCCAAGAGAGGACTAGCCTTCCCCTCTTTTTTGGATACGCAGTATTTT
TRBJ2-3	.	TRBV10-3	TRBD2	CAVNPFGRITDTQYF	TGTGCCGTAAATCCCTTCGGGAGGATCACAGATACGCAGTATTTT
TRBJ1-2	few	TRBV15	.	CATSGGSNYGYTF	TGTGCCACCAGCGGGGGGTCTAACTATGGCTACACCTTC
TRBJ1-2	.	TRBV28	.	CASRGAQTYGYTF	TGTGCCAGCAGGGGGGCGCAGACCTATGGCTACACCTTC
TRBJ1-4	.	TRBV7-9	TRBD1	CASRSTGGNEKLFF	TGTGCCAGCAGGTCGACAGGGGGTAATGAAAAACTGTTTTTT
TRBJ2-3	few	TRBV29-1	TRBD2	CSVLFGGGTDTQYF	TGCAGCGTCCTTTTCGGGGGAGGGACAGATACGCAGTATTTT